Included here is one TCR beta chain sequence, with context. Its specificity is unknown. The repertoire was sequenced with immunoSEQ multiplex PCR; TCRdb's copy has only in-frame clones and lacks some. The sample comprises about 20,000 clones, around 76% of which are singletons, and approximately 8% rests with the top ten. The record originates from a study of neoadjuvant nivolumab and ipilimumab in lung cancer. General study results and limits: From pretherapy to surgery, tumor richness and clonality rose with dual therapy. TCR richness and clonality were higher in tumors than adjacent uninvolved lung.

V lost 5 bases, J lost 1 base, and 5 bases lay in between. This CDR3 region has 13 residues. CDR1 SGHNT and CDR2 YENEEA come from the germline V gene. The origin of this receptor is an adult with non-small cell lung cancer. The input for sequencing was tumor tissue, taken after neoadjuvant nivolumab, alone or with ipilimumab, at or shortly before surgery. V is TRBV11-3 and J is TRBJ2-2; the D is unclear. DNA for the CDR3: TGTGCCAGCAGCGTAGTGAACACCGGGGAGCTGTTTTTT. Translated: CASSVVNTGELFF.